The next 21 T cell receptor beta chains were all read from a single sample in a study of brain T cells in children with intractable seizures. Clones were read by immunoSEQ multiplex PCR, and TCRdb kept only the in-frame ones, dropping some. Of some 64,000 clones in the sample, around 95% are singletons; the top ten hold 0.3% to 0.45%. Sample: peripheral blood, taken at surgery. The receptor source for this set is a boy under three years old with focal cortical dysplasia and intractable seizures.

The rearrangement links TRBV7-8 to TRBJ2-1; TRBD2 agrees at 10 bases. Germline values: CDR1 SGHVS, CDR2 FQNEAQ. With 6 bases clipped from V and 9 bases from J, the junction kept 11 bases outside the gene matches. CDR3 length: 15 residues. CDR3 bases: TGTGCCAGCAGTTACAGGAGCGGGGGGGCGGGTGAGCAGTTCTTC. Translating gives CASSYRSGGAGEQFF.

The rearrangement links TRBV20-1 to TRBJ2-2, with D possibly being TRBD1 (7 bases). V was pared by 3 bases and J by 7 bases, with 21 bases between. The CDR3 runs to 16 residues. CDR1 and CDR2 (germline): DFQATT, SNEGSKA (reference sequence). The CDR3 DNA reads TGCAGTGCTAGTCTCTTTAGGAGGGGGCAGAGCGGGGAGCTGTTTTTT. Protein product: CSASLFRRGQSGELFF.

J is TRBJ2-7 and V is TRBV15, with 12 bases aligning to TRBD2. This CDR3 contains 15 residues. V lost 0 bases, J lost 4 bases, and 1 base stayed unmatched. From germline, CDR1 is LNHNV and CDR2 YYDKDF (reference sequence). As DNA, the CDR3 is TGTGCCACCAGCAGAGAGGGGACTAGCGGGTACGAGCAGTACTTC. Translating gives CATSREGTSGYEQYF.

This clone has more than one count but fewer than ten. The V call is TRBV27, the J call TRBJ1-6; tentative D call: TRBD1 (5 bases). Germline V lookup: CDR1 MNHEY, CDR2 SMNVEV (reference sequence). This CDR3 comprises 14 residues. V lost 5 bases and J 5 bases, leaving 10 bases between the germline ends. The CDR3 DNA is TGTGCCAGCAGTCCGACAGTGCATAATTCACCCCTCCACTTT. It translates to CASSPTVHNSPLHF.

The CDR3 is CASSPQGGGTNTGELFF. The CDR3 nucleotides read TGCGCCAGCAGCCCCCAGGGAGGGGGGACGAACACCGGGGAGCTGTTTTTT. The rearrangement links TRBV4-1 to TRBJ2-2; TRBD2 might be the D (7 bases). Trimming took off 4 bases at V and 0 bases at J, with 15 bases between the two ends. This CDR3 comprises 17 residues. CDR1 is MGHRA and CDR2 is YSYEKL in the germline V gene.

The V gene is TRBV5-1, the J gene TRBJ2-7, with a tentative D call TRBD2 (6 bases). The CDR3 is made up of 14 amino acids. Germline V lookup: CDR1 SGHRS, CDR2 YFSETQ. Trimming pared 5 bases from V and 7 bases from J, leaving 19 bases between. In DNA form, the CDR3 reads TGCGCCAGCAGTCTCCGGGACGGAGGGGAAGAGCAGTACTTC. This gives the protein CASSLRDGGEEQYF.

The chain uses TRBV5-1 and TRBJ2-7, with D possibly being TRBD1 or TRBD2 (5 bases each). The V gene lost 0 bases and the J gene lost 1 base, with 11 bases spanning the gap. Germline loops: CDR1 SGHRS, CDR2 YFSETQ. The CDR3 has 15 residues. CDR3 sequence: CASSLEGTESYEQYF. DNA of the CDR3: TGCGCCAGCAGCTTGGAAGGGACCGAGTCCTACGAGCAGTACTTC.

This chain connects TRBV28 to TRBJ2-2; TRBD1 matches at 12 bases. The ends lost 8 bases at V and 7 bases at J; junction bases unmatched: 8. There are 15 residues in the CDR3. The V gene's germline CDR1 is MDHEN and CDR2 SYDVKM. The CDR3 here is CASSLGQGAVGELFF. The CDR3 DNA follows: TGTGCCAGCTCCTTGGGACAGGGGGCTGTCGGGGAGCTGTTTTTT. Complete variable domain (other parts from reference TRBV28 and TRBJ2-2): DVKVTQSSRYLVKRTGEKVFLECVQDMDHENMFWYRQDPGLGLRLIYFSYDVKMKEKGDIPEGYSVSREKKERFSLILESASTNQTSMYLCASSLGQGAVGELFFGEGSRLTVL.

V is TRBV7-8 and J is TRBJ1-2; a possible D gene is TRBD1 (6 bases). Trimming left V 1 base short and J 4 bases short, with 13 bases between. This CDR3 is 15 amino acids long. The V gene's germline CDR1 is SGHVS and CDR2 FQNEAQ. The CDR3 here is CASSLEGGFGYGYTF. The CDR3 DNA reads TGTGCCAGCAGCTTAGAAGGGGGGTTCGGCTATGGCTACACCTTC.

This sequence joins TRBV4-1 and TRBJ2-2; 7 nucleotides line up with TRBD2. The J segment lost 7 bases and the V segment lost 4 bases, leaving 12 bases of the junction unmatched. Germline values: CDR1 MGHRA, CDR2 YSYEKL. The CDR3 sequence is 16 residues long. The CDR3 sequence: CASSLPGGVGIGELFF. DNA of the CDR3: TGCGCCAGCAGCCTACCGGGGGGAGTAGGGATCGGGGAGCTGTTTTTT.

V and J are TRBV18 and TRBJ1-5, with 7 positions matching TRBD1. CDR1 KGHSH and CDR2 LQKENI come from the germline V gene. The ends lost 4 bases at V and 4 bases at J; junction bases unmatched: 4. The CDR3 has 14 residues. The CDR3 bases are TGTGCCAGCTCACAAGGGACAGCAAATCAGCCCCAGCATTTT. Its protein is CASSQGTANQPQHF.

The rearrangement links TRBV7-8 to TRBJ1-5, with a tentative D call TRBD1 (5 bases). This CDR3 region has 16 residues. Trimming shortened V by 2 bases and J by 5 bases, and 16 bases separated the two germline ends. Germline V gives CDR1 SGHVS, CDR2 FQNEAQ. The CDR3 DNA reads TGTGCCAGCAGCTTACGGGACCCCGGGACTGATCAGCCCCAGCATTTT. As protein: CASSLRDPGTDQPQHF.

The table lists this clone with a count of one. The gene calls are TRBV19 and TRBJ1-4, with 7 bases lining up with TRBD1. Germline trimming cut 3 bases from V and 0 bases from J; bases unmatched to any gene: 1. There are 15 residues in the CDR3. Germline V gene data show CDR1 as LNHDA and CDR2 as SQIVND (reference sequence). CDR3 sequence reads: CASSITGATNEKLFF. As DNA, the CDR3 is TGTGCCAGTAGTATTACAGGGGCAACTAATGAAAAACTGTTTTTT. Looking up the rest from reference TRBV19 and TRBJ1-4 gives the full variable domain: DGGITQSPKYLFRKEGQNVTLSCEQNLNHDAMYWYRQDPGQGLRLIYYSQIVNDFQKGDIAEGYSVSREKKESFPLTVTSAQKNPTAFYLCASSITGATNEKLFFGSGTQLSVL.

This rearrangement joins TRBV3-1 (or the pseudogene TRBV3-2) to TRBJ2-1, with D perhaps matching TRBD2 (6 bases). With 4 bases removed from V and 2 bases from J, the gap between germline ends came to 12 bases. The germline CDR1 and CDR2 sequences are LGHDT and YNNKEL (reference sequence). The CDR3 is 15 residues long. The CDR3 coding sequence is TGTGCCAGCAGCCCCCGGACTACCGCCTACAATGAGCAGTTCTTC. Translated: CASSPRTTAYNEQFF.

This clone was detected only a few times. The CDR3 loop is CAISESGAGNQPQHF. CDR3 bases: TGTGCCATCAGTGAGTCGGGGGCAGGCAATCAGCCCCAGCATTTT. The rearrangement joins TRBV10-3 to TRBJ1-5; the D gene is possibly TRBD1 (6 bases). The germline gives CDR1 ENHRY, CDR2 SYGVKD. V gave up 0 bases and J gave up 2 bases, with 8 bases separating them. The CDR3 totals 15 residues.

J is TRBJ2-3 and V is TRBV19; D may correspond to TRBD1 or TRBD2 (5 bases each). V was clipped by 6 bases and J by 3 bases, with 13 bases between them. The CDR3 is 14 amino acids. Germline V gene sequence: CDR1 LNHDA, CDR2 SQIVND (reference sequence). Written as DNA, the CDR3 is TGTGCCAGTAGGAGGGACCCTTCGACAGATACGCAGTATTTT. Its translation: CASRRDPSTDTQYF.

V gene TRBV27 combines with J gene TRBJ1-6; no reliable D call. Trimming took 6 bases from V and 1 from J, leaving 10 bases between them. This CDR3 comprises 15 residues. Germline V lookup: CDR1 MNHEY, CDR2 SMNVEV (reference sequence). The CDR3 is CASSPHASYNSPLHF. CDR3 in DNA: TGTGCCAGCAGCCCTCATGCTTCCTATAATTCACCCCTCCACTTT.

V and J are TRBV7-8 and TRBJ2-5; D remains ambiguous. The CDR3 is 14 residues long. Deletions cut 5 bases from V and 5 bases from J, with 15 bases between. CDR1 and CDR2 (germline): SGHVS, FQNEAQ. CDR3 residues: CASSPTDWLETQYF. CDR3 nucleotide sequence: TGTGCCAGCAGCCCCACCGACTGGCTGGAGACCCAGTACTTC.

Here the CDR3 reads CASSFKGSYGYTF. The CDR3 region has the DNA TGTGCCAGCAGTTTCAAAGGGAGCTATGGCTACACCTTC. The chain links TRBV12-3 or TRBV12-4 to TRBJ1-2; D unresolved. V lost 3 bases, J lost 4 bases, and 9 bases lay in between. This CDR3 contains 13 residues.

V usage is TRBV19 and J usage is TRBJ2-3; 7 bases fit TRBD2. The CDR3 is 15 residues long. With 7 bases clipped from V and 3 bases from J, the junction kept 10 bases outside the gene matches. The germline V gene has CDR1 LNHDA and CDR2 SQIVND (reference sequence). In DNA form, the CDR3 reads TGTGCCAGTACCGGGGTGACTAGCTCAACAGATACGCAGTATTTT. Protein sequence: CASTGVTSSTDTQYF.

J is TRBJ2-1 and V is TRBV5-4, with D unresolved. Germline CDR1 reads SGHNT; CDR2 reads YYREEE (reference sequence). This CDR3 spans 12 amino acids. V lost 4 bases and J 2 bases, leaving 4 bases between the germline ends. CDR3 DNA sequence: TGTGCCAGCAGCGGAACCTACAATGAGCAGTTCTTC. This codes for CASSGTYNEQFF.